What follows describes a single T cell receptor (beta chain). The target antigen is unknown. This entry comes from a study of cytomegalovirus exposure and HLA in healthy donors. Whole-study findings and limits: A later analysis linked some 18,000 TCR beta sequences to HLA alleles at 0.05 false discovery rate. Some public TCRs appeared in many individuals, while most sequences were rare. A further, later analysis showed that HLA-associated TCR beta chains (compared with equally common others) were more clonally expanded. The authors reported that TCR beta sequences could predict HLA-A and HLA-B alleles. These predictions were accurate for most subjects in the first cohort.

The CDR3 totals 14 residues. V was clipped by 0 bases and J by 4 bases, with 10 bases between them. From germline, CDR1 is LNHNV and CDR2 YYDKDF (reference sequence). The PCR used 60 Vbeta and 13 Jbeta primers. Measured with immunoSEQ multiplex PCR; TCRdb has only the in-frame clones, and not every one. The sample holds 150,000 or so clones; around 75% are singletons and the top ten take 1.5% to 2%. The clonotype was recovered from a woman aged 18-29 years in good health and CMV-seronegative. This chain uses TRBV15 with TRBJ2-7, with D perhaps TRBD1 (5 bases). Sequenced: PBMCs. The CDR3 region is CATSRDQGVYEQYF. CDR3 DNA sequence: TGTGCCACCAGCAGAGACCAGGGTGTTTACGAGCAGTACTTC.